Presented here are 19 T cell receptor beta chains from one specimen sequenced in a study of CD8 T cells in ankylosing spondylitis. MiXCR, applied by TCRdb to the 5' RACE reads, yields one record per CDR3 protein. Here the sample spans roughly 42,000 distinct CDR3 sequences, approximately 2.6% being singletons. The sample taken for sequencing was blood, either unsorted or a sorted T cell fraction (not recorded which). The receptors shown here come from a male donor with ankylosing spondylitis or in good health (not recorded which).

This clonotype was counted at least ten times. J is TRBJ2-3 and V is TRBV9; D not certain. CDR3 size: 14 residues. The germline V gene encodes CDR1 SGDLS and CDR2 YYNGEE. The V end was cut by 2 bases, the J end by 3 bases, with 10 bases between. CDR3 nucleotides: TGTGCCAGCAGCGTTAGATTTCAAACAGATACGCAGTATTTT. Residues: CASSVRFQTDTQYF. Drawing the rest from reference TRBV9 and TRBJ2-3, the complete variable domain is DSGVTQTPKHLITATGQRVTLRCSPRSGDLSVYWYQQSLDQGLQFLIQYYNGEERAKGNILERFSAQQFPDLHSELNLSSLELGDSALYFCASSVRFQTDTQYFGPGTRLTVL.

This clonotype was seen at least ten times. This CDR3 reads CASSVEAATNEKLFF. Here the CDR3 DNA reads TGTGCCAGCAGCGTAGAAGCTGCAACTAATGAAAAACTGTTTTTT. The chain joins TRBV9 to TRBJ1-4, with D unresolved. Germline CDR1 and CDR2: SGDLS and YYNGEE. Trimming stripped 0 bases from V and 0 bases from J, with 6 bases between. This CDR3 has 15 residues.

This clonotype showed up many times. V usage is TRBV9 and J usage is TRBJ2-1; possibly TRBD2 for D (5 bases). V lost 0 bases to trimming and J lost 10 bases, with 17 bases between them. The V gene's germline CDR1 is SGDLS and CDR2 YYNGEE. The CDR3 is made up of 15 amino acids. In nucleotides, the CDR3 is TGTGCCAGCAGCGTAGGCCCCCCTAGCCGCAGAGAGCAGTTCTTC. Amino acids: CASSVGPPSRREQFF.

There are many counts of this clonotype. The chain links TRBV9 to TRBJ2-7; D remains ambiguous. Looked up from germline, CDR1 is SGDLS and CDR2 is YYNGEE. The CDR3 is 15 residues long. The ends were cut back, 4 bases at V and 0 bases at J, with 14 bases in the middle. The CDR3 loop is CASSPNRRSSYEQYF. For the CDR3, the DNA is TGTGCCAGCAGCCCCAACCGGCGGAGCTCCTACGAGCAGTACTTC.

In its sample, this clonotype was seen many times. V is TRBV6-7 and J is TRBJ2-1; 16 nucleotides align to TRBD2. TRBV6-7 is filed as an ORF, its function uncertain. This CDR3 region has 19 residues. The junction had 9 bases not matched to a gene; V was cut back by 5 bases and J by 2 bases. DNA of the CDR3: TGTGCCAGCAGTCCTCCGGGACTAGCGGGAGGGAGCCCCTACAATGAGCAGTTCTTC. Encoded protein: CASSPPGLAGGSPYNEQFF.

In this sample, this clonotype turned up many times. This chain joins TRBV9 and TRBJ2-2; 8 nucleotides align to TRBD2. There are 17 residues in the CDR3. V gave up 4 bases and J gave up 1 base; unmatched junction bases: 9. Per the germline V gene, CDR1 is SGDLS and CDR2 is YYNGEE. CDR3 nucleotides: TGTGCCAGCAGCCCGCCGGGGGCGGGAGGGAACACCGGGGAGCTGTTTTTT. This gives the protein CASSPPGAGGNTGELFF.

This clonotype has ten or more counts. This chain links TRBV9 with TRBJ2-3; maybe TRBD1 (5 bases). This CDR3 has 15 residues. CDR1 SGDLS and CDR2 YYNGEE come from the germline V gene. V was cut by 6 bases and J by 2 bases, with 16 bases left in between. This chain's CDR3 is CASTPHRGPTDTQYF. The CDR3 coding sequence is TGTGCCAGCACCCCGCATAGGGGCCCCACAGATACGCAGTATTTT.

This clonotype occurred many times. The CDR3 coding sequence is TGTGCCAGCAGCCCCCCCGGGTTCAATGAGCAGTTCTTC. Its protein is CASSPPGFNEQFF. The chain recombines TRBV9 with TRBJ2-1; D unresolved. Trimming stripped 4 bases from V and 6 bases from J, with 11 bases between. This CDR3 spans 13 amino acids. The germline V gene encodes CDR1 SGDLS and CDR2 YYNGEE.

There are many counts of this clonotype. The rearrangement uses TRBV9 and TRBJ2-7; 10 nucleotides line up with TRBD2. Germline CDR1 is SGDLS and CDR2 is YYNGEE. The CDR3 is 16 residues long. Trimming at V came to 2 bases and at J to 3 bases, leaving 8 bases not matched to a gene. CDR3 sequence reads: CASSVKASGSLYEQYF. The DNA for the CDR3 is TGTGCCAGCAGCGTCAAGGCTAGCGGGAGTCTCTACGAGCAGTACTTC.

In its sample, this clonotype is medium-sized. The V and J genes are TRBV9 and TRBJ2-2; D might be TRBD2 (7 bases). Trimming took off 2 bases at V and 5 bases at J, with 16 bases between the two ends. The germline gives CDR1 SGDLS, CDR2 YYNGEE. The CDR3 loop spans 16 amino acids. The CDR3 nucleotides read TGTGCCAGCAGCGTGGGGGCGGGAGCGCGGACCGGGGAGCTGTTTTTT. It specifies CASSVGAGARTGELFF.

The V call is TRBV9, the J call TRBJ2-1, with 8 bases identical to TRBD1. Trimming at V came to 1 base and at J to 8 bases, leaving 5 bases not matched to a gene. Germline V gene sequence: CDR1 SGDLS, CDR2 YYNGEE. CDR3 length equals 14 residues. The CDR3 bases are TGTGCCAGCAGCGTAACCAGGGGGCTCGATGAGCAGTTCTTC. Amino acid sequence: CASSVTRGLDEQFF.

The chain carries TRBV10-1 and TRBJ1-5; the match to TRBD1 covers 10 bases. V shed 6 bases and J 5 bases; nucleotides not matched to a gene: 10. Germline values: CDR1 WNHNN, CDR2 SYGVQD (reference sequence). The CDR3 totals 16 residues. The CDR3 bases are TGCGCCAGCAGCCGATCGACAGGGGGCGAGGATCAGCCCCAGCATTTT. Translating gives CASSRSTGGEDQPQHF.

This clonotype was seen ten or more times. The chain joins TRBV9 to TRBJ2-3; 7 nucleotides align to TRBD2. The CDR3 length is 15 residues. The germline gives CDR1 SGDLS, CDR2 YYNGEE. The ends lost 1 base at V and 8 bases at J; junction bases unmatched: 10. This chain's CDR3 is CASSVLGGIRSTQYF. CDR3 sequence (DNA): TGTGCCAGCAGCGTACTGGGGGGGATCAGGAGTACGCAGTATTTT.

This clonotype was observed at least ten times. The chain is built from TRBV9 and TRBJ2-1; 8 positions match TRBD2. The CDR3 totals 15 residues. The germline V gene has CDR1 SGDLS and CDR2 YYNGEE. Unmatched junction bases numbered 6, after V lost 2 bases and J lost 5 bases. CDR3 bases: TGTGCCAGCAGCGTTGAGGTGACTAGCGACAATGAGCAGTTCTTC. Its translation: CASSVEVTSDNEQFF.

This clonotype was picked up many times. The CDR3 loop is CASSVSGRVYEQYF. In DNA form, the CDR3 reads TGTGCCAGCAGCGTTAGCGGGAGAGTATACGAGCAGTACTTC. This rearrangement joins TRBV9 to TRBJ2-7, with 9 bases aligning to TRBD2. Germline assignment: CDR1 SGDLS and CDR2 YYNGEE. V was clipped by 2 bases and J by 4 bases; unmatched bases: 4. The CDR3 sequence is 14 residues long.

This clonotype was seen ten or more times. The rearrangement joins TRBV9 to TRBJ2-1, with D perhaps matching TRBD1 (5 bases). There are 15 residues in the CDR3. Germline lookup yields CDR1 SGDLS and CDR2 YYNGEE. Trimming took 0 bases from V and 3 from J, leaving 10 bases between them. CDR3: CASSVGVRDYNEQFF. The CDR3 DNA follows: TGTGCCAGCAGCGTAGGGGTCAGGGACTACAATGAGCAGTTCTTC.

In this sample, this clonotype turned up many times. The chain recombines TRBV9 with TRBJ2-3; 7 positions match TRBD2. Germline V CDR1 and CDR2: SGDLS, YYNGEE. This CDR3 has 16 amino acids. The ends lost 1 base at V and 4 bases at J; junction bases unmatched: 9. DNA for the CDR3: TGTGCCAGCAGCGTAAAAATCGCGGGAGCCGCAGATACGCAGTATTTT. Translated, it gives CASSVKIAGAADTQYF.

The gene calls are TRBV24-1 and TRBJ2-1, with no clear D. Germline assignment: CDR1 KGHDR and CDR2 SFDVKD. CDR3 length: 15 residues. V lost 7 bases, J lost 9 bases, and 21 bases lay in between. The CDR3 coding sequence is TGTGCCACCAGAATGACCGTTAGGGCTTGCAGTGAGCAGTTCTTC. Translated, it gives CATRMTVRACSEQFF.

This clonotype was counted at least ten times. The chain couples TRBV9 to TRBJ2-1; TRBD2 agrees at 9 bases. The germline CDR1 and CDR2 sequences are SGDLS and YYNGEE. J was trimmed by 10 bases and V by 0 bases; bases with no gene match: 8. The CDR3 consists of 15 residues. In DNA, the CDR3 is TGTGCCAGCAGCGTAGGCGGGGGGGCTAGTCGGGAGCAGTTCTTC. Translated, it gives CASSVGGGASREQFF.